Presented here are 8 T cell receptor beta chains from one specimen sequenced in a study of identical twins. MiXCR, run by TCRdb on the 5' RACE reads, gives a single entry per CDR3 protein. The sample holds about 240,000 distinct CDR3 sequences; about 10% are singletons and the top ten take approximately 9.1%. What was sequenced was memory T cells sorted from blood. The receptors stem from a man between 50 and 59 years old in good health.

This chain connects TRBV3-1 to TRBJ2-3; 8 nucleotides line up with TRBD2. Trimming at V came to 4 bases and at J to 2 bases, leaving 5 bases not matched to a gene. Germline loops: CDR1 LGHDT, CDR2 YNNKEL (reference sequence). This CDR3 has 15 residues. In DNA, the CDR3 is TGTGCCAGCAGCCCTACTAGCGGCCCCACAGATACGCAGTATTTT. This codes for CASSPTSGPTDTQYF.

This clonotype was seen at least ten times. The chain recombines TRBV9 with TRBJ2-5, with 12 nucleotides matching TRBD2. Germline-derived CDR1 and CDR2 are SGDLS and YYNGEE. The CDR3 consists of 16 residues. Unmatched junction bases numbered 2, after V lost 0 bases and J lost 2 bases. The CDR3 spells CASSVGLAGGQETQYF. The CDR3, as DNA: TGTGCCAGCAGCGTAGGGCTAGCGGGGGGGCAAGAGACCCAGTACTTC.

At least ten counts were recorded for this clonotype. The CDR3 sequence is CSARVAGGSNTGELFF. The DNA for the CDR3 is TGCAGTGCTAGAGTAGCGGGGGGGTCGAACACCGGGGAGCTGTTTTTT. The rearrangement uses TRBV20-1 and TRBJ2-2; 11 nucleotides align to TRBD2. Losses at the gene ends were 1 base for V and 0 bases for J; bases not matched to a gene: 1. This CDR3 has 16 amino acids. Germline CDR1 DFQATT, CDR2 SNEGSKA (reference sequence).

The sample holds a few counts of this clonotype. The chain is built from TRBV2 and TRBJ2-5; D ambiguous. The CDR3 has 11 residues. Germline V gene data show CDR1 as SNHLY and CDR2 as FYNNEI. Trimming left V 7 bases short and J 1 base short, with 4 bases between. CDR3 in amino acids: CASNSQETQYF. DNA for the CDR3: TGTGCCAGCAATAGCCAAGAGACCCAGTACTTC.

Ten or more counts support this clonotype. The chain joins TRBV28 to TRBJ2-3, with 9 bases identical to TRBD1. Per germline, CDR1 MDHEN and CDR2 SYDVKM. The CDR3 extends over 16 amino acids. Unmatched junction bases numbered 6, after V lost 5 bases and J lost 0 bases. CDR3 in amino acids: CASSDPGTGSTDTQYF. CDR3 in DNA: TGTGCCAGCAGTGACCCCGGGACAGGGAGCACAGATACGCAGTATTTT.

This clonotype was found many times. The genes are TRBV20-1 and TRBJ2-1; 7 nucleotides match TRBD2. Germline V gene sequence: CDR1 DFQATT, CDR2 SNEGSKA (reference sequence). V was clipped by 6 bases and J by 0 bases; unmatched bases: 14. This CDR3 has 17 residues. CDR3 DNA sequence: TGCAGTGCCCACGGGGGGACCAGCCAAATCTCCTACAATGAGCAGTTCTTC. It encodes CSAHGGTSQISYNEQFF.

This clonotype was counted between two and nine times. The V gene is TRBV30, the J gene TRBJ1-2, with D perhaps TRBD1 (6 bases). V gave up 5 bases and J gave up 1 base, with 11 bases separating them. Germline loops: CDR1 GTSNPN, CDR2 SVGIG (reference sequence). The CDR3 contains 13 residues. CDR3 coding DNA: TGTGCCTGGGGGACACCCCTTAACTATGGCTACACCTTC. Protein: CAWGTPLNYGYTF.

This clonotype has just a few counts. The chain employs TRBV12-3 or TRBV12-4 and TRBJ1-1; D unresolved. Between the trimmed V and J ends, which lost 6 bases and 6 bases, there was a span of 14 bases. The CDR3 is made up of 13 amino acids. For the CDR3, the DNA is TGTGCCAGCAGCAAGATCCTAACGGCTGAAGCTTTCTTT. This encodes CASSKILTAEAFF.